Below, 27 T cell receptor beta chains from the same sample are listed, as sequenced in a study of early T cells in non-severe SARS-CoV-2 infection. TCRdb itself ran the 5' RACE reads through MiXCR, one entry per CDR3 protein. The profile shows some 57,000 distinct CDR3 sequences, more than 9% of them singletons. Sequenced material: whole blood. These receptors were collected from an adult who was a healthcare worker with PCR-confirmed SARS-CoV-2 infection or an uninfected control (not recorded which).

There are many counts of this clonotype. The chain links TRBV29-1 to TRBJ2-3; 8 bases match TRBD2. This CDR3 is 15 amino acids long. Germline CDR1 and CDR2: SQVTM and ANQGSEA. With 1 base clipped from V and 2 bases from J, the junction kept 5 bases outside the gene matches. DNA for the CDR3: TGCAGCGTTGAAGCCCTGACTAGCGCCACAGATACGCAGTATTTT. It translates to CSVEALTSATDTQYF.

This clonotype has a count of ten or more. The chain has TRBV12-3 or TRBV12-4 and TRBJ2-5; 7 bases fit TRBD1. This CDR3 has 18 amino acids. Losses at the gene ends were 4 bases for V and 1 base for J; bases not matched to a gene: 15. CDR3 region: CASSSSGQVGPPQETQYF. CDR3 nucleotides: TGTGCCAGCAGTTCCTCAGGACAGGTCGGTCCCCCCCAAGAGACCCAGTACTTC.

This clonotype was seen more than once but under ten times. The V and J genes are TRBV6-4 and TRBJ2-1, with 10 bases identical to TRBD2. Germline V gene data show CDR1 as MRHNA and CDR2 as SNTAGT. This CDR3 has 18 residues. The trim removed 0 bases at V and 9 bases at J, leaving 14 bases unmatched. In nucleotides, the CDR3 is TGTGCCAGCAGTGACTCGAGGTTTCTAGCGGGAGACCTTTGTGAGCAGTTCTTC. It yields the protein CASSDSRFLAGDLCEQFF.

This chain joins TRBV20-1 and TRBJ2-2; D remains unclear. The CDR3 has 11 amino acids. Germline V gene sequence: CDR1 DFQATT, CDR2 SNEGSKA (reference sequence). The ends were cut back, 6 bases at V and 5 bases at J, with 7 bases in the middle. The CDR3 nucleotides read TGCAGTGCCCCCAAAACCGGGGAGCTGTTTTTT. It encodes CSAPKTGELFF.

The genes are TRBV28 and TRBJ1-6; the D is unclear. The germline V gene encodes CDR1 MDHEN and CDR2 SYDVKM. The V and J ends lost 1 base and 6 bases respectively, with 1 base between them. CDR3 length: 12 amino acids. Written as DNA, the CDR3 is TGTGCCAGCAGTTTATCTAATTCACCCCTCCACTTT. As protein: CASSLSNSPLHF.

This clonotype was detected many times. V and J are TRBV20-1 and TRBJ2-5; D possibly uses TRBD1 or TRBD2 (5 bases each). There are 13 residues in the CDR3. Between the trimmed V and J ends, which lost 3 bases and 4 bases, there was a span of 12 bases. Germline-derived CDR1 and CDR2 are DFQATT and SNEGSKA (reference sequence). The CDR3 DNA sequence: TGCAGTGCTAGTGGGACGGGGAGAGAGACCCAGTACTTC. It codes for CSASGTGRETQYF.

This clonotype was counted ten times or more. CDR3 nucleotides: TGTGCCAGCAGGCCTGGGGGCGGGAGAGAGACCCAGTACTTC. As protein: CASRPGGGRETQYF. The V call is TRBV3-1, the J call TRBJ2-5, with a weak D call TRBD2 (7 bases). The V gene's germline CDR1 is LGHDT and CDR2 YNNKEL (reference sequence). V shed 6 bases and J shed 4 bases, with 15 bases lying between them. This CDR3 comprises 14 residues.

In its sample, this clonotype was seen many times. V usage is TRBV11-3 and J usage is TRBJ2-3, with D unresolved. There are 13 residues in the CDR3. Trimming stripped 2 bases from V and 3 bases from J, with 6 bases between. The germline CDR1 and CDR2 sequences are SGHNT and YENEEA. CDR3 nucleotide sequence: TGTGCCAGCAGCTTACGGGTAACAGATACGCAGTATTTT. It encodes CASSLRVTDTQYF.

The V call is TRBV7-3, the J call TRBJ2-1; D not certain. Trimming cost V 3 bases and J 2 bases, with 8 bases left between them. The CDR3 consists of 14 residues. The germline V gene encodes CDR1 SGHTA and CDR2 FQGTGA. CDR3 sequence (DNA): TGTGCCAGCAGCTTTAGTGGGACCTACAATGAGCAGTTCTTC. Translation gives CASSFSGTYNEQFF.

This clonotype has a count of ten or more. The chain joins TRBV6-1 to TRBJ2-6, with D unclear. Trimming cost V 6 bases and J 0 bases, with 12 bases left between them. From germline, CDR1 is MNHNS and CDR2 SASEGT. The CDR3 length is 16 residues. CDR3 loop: CASRDLISSGANVLTF. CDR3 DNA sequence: TGTGCCAGCAGGGATTTAATTAGCTCTGGGGCCAACGTCCTGACTTTC.

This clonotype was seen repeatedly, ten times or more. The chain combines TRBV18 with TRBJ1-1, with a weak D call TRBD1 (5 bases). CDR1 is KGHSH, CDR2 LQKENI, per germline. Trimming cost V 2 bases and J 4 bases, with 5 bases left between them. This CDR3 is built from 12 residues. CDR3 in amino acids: CASSPGTTEAFF. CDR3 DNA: TGTGCCAGCTCACCAGGGACCACTGAAGCTTTCTTT.

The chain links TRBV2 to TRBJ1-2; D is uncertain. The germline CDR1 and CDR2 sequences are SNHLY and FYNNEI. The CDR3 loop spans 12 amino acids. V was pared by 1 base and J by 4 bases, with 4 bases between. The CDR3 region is CASSEVSYGYTF. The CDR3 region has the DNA TGTGCCAGCAGTGAAGTGAGCTATGGCTACACCTTC.

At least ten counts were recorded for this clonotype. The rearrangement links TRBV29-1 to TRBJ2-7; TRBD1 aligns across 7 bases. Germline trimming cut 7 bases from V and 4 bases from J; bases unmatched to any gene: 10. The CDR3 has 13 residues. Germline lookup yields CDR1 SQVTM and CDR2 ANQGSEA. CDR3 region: CSATTGVRYEQYF. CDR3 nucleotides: TGCAGCGCCACAACAGGGGTTCGGTACGAGCAGTACTTC.

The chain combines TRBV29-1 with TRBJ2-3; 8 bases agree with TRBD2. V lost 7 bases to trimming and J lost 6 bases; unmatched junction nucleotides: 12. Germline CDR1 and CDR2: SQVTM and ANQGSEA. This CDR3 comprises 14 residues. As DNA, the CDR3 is TGCAGCGCTCTGCCGGGACTAGGGTACGATACGCAGTATTTT. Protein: CSALPGLGYDTQYF.

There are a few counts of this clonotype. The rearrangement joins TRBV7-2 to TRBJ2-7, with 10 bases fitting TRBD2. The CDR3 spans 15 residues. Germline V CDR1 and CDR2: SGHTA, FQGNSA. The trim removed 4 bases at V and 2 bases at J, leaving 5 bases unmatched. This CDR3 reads CASSSGLASTYEQYF. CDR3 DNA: TGTGCCAGCAGCTCGGGACTAGCGAGTACCTACGAGCAGTACTTC.

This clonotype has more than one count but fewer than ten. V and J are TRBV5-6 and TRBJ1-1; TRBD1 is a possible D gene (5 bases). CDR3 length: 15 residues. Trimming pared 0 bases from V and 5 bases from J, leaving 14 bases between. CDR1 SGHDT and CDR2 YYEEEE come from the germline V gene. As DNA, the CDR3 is TGTGCCAGCAGCTTGGGTCAGGGCATCCGGACTGAAGCTTTCTTT. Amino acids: CASSLGQGIRTEAFF.

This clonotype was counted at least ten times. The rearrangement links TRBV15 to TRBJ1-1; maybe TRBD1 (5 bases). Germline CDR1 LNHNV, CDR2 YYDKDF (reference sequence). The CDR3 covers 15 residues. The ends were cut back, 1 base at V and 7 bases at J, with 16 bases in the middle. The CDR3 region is CATSRAKTTVGEAFF. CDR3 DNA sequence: TGTGCCACCAGCAGAGCGAAAACGACAGTCGGTGAAGCTTTCTTT.

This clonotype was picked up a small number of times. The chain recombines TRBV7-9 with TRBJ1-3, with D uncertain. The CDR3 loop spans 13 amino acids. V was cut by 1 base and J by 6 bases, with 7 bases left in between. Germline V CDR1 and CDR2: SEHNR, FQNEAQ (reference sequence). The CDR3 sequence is CASSLGGANTIYF. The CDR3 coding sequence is TGTGCCAGCAGCTTAGGGGGAGCAAACACCATATATTTT.

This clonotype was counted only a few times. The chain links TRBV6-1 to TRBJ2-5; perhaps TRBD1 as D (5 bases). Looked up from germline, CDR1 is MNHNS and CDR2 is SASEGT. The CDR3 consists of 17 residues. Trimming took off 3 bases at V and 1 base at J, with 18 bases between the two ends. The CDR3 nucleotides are TGTGCCAGCAGTGAGATGCAGGGTATTTTAAGCCAAGAGACCCAGTACTTC. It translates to CASSEMQGILSQETQYF.

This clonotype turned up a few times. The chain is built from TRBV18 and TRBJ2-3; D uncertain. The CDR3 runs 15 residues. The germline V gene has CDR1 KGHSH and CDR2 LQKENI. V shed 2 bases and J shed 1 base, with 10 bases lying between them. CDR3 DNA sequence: TGTGCCAGCTCACCAGGCAGGAGTCGCACAGATACGCAGTATTTT. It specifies CASSPGRSRTDTQYF. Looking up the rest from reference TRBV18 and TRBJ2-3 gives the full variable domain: NAGVMQNPRHLVRRRGQEARLRCSPMKGHSHVYWYRQLPEEGLKFMVYLQKENIIDESGMPKERFSAEFPKEGPSILRIQQVVRGDSAAYFCASSPGRSRTDTQYFGPGTRLTVL.

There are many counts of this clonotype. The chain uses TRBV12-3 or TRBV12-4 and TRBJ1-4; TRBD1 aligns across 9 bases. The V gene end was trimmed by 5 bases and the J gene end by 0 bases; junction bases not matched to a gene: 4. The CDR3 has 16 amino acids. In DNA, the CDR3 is TGTGCCAGCAGTCCACAGGGGGCGGCAACTAATGAAAAACTGTTTTTT. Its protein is CASSPQGAATNEKLFF.

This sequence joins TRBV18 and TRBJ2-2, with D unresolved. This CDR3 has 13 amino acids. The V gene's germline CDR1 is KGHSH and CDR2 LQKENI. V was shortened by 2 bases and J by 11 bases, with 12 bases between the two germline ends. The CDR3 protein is CASSPTMATELFF. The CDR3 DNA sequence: TGTGCCAGCTCACCAACCATGGCGACCGAGCTGTTTTTT. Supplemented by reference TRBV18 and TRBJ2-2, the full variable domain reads NAGVMQNPRHLVRRRGQEARLRCSPMKGHSHVYWYRQLPEEGLKFMVYLQKENIIDESGMPKERFSAEFPKEGPSILRIQQVVRGDSAAYFCASSPTMATELFFGEGSRLTVL.

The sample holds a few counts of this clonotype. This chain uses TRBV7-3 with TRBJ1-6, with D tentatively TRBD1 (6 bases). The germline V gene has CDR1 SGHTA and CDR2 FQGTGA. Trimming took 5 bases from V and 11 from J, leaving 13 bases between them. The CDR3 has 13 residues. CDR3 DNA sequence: TGTGCCAGCAGCCTCATACAGGGAGCACCCCTCCACTTT. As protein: CASSLIQGAPLHF.

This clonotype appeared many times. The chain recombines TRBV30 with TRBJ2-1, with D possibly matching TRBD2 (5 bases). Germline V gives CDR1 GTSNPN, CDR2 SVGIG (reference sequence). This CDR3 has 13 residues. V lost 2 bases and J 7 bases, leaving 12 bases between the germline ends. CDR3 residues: CAWSFWRTNEQFF. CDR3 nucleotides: TGTGCCTGGAGTTTCTGGAGGACGAATGAGCAGTTCTTC.

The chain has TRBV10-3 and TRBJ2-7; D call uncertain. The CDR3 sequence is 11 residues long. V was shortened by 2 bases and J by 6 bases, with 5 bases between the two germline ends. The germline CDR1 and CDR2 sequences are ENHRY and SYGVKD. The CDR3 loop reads CAISEGIEQYF. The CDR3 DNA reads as TGTGCCATCAGTGAGGGTATCGAGCAGTACTTC.

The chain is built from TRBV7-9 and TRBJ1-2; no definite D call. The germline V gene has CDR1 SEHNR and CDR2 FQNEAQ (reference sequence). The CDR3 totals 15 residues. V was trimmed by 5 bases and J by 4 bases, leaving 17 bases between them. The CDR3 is CASSPRVGESYGYTF. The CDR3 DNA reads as TGTGCCAGCAGCCCTAGGGTTGGCGAGAGCTATGGCTACACCTTC.

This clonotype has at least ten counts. CDR3 sequence (DNA): TGTGCCAGCAGCCTCCCCGGACAGGGGGCGGGTTGGGATGAGCAGTTCTTC. Translation: CASSLPGQGAGWDEQFF. V usage is TRBV7-4 and J usage is TRBJ2-1; 11 nucleotides align to TRBD1. Germline loops: CDR1 SGHVT, CDR2 SQSDAQ. CDR3 length: 17 residues. V shed 5 bases, J shed 8 bases, and the junction held 14 bases outside the gene matches.